What follows are 18 T cell receptor beta chains derived from one specimen sequenced in a study of PD-1 blockade in mismatch repair-deficient tumors. Sequencing used immunoSEQ multiplex PCR; TCRdb keeps in-frame clones, though not all of them. The sample holds around 51,000 clones, about 84% seen once. Material: peripheral blood, obtained approximately 18 weeks after starting pembrolizumab. The receptors stem from an adult with mismatch repair-deficient cancer.

V gene TRBV4-2 combines with J gene TRBJ2-2; D might be TRBD1 (6 bases). Germline V gene data show CDR1 as LGHNA and CDR2 as YNFKEQ. Trimming shortened V by 4 bases and J by 0 bases, and 24 bases separated the two germline ends. The CDR3 totals 20 residues. The CDR3 DNA is TGTGCCAGCAGCCGACGAGGAAGAGCGCCTGGACAGACGAACACCGGGGAGCTGTTTTTT. Protein product: CASSRRGRAPGQTNTGELFF.

CDR3 amino acids: CASSLEGLAGSSYNEQFF. The CDR3 nucleotides are TGTGCCAGCAGCTTAGAGGGATTAGCGGGTAGCTCCTACAATGAGCAGTTCTTC. The chain is built from TRBV7-9 and TRBJ2-1; 7 bases align to TRBD2. CDR1 and CDR2 (germline): SEHNR, FQNEAQ (reference sequence). This CDR3 region has 18 residues. After removal of 1 base from V and 0 bases from J, the junction contained 9 bases not matched to a gene.

This rearrangement joins TRBV7-8 to TRBJ1-2, with D possibly matching TRBD1 (5 bases). The V end lost 5 bases, the J end lost 3 bases, and 16 bases lay between the germline ends. Germline CDR1 reads SGHVS; CDR2 reads FQNEAQ. This CDR3 is 15 amino acids long. The DNA of the CDR3 is TGTGCCAGCAGCCCGACCTCAAGGGACGACTATGGCTACACCTTC. Its protein is CASSPTSRDDYGYTF.

The rearrangement uses TRBV6-6 and TRBJ1-3, with D unresolved. This CDR3 spans 13 amino acids. Trimming cost V 6 bases and J 0 bases, with 6 bases left between them. Germline CDR1 and CDR2: MNHNY and SVGAGI (reference sequence). CDR3 in amino acids: CASRVGSGNTIYF. In DNA, the CDR3 is TGTGCCAGCAGGGTAGGCTCTGGAAACACCATATATTTT.

The V and J genes are TRBV6-5 and TRBJ2-1, with unresolved D. Per germline, CDR1 MNHEY and CDR2 SVGAGI. There are 12 residues in the CDR3. V was trimmed by 7 bases and J by 6 bases, leaving 10 bases between them. The CDR3, as DNA: TGTGCCAGCAACCCTGACCGCAATGAGCAGTTCTTC. This gives the protein CASNPDRNEQFF.

The DNA for the CDR3 is TGTGCCAGTAGTATATCTAGCGGGAGGGTCTACAATGAGCAGTTCTTC. Its translation is CASSISSGRVYNEQFF. This sequence joins TRBV19 and TRBJ2-1; the match to TRBD2 covers 12 bases. With V trimmed by 2 bases and J by 3 bases, 2 bases remained unmatched. This CDR3 has 16 amino acids. CDR1 and CDR2 (germline): LNHDA, SQIVND (reference sequence).

The CDR3 DNA follows: TGTGCCAGCAGCTCAGGATTTTACACCGGGGAGCTGTTTTTT. Translating it yields CASSSGFYTGELFF. The chain carries TRBV11-2 and TRBJ2-2; no clear D gene. Germline lookup yields CDR1 SGHAT and CDR2 FQNNGV. Trimming cost V 4 bases and J 3 bases, with 9 bases left between them. The CDR3 totals 14 residues.

The rearrangement joins TRBV2 to TRBJ1-5; 7 bases are shared with TRBD1. Germline V gene lookup returns CDR1 SNHLY and CDR2 FYNNEI. The CDR3 consists of 13 residues. The CDR3 here is CVAQGGSNQPQHF. In DNA form, the CDR3 reads TGTGTTGCGCAGGGGGGTAGCAATCAGCCCCAGCATTTT.

This clone occurred once. The junction departs from germline at one end; a sequencing error may be responsible. The rearrangement uses TRBV10-3 and TRBJ2-1; TRBD2 might be the D (6 bases). Germline V gives CDR1 ENHRY, CDR2 SYGVKD. The CDR3 spans 14 residues. In nucleotides, the CDR3 is TGTGCCAGCAGTTACGGAGTGACTAGGGCTGAGCAGTTCTTC. Translation: CASSYGVTRAEQFF.

The CDR3 region is CASSLSRNSGANVLTF. CDR3 nucleotides: TGCGCCAGCAGCTTGTCACGGAACTCTGGGGCCAACGTCCTGACTTTC. The chain couples TRBV5-1 to TRBJ2-6; D gene unclear. The CDR3 is made up of 16 amino acids. V lost 1 base to trimming and J lost 0 bases, with 8 bases between them. CDR1 is SGHRS and CDR2 is YFSETQ in the germline V gene.

This rearrangement joins TRBV6-6 to TRBJ2-1, with 9 bases fitting TRBD2. J was trimmed by 2 bases and V by 2 bases; bases with no gene match: 4. From germline, CDR1 is MNHNY and CDR2 SVGAGI (reference sequence). The length of the CDR3 is 16 residues. The CDR3: CASSYKAGGPYNEQFF. In DNA, the CDR3 is TGTGCCAGCAGTTACAAAGCGGGAGGCCCCTACAATGAGCAGTTCTTC.

The V and J genes are TRBV7-3 and TRBJ2-5; D might be TRBD1 (6 bases). Per germline, CDR1 SGHTA and CDR2 FQGTGA. V lost 5 bases and J lost 3, with 10 bases in between. The CDR3 is made up of 13 amino acids. The CDR3 region is CASSIGQKETQYF. CDR3 nucleotides: TGTGCCAGCAGCATCGGACAGAAAGAGACCCAGTACTTC.

This rearrangement joins TRBV1 to TRBJ1-5. TRBV1 is annotated as a pseudogene. There are 16 residues in the CDR3. This CDR3 is CTSSQETLVWDQPQHF. The DNA of the CDR3 is TGCACCAGCAGCCAAGAAACACTCGTATGGGATCAGCCCCAGCATTTT.

The chain carries TRBV15 and TRBJ2-7, with no clear D. Germline loops: CDR1 LNHNV, CDR2 YYDKDF (reference sequence). The V end lost 0 bases, the J end lost 4 bases, and 16 bases lay between the germline ends. This CDR3 contains 16 residues. CDR3 protein: CATSRDFSDTPYEQYF. CDR3 sequence (DNA): TGTGCCACCAGCAGAGATTTCAGTGACACACCTTACGAGCAGTACTTC.

The rearrangement uses TRBV7-3 and TRBJ2-2; the match to TRBD2 covers 11 bases. J lost 3 bases, V lost 0 bases, and 6 bases had no gene match. Germline V gives CDR1 SGHTA, CDR2 FQGTGA. The CDR3 contains 18 residues. The CDR3 spells CASSLTLTSGSDTGELFF. The DNA for the CDR3 is TGTGCCAGCAGCTTAACCCTTACTAGCGGGAGTGACACCGGGGAGCTGTTTTTT.

This clone was found once. This chain links TRBV6-1 with TRBJ2-7; 7 bases fit TRBD1. Unmatched junction bases numbered 3, after V lost 4 bases and J lost 3 bases. Germline loops: CDR1 MNHNS, CDR2 SASEGT. The CDR3 sequence is 13 residues long. Here the CDR3 DNA reads TGTGCCAGCAGTGCGGGACAGAACTACGAGCAGTACTTC. Its translation is CASSAGQNYEQYF.

V is TRBV7-9 and J is TRBJ2-3; 11 bases align to TRBD2. Losses at the gene ends were 2 bases for V and 2 bases for J; bases not matched to a gene: 3. The CDR3 contains 16 residues. The germline CDR1 and CDR2 sequences are SEHNR and FQNEAQ (reference sequence). The CDR3 reads CASSLSLAGDTDTQYF. As DNA, the CDR3 is TGTGCCAGCAGCTTATCACTAGCGGGGGACACAGATACGCAGTATTTT.

This rearrangement joins TRBV19 to TRBJ1-1; 8 bases map to TRBD1. From germline, CDR1 is LNHDA and CDR2 SQIVND (reference sequence). Unmatched junction bases numbered 10, after V lost 8 bases and J lost 5 bases. The CDR3 contains 14 residues. CDR3 bases: TGTGCCAGTGCGGACAGGGAGGAGGTTACTGAAGCTTTCTTT. Protein: CASADREEVTEAFF.